The clone carrying this T cell receptor beta chain has a count of ten or more. The antigen remains undetermined. These data are taken from a study of identical twins. CDR1 is KGHDR and CDR2 is SFDVKD in the germline V gene. V gave up 4 bases and J gave up 0 bases; unmatched junction bases: 3. This CDR3 is built from 17 residues. One entry per CDR3 protein results from TCRdb running MiXCR on the 5' RACE reads. The sample holds about 150,000 distinct CDR3 sequences, under 4.5% seen once. Whole-study results and caveats: There were fewer insertions in abundant cord blood beta clonotypes, but memory repertoires showed no such pattern. When twins shared out-of-frame alpha sequences, those sequences had excess low generation probability.

Input material: memory T cells sorted from blood. This TCR was sampled from a man aged 18-30 years in good health. The gene calls are TRBV24-1 and TRBJ2-6; 9 bases align to TRBD1. The CDR3 DNA reads as TGTGCCACCAGTGAAGGACAGGGGAACTCTGGGGCCAACGTCCTGACTTTC. Its translation is CATSEGQGNSGANVLTF.